This T cell receptor beta chain was captured by sequencing in a study of technical replicates of blood from four donors. Profiling relied on immunoSEQ multiplex PCR, and the TCRdb table lists in-frame clones only, not all of them. The table records tens of thousands of clones, about 90% of them present only once. The CDR3 runs to 14 residues. J gave up 9 bases and V 5 bases, and 6 bases lay outside the gene matches. Germline V lookup: CDR1 SGHTA, CDR2 FQGNSA. The V and J genes are TRBV7-2 and TRBJ2-1, with TRBD2 matching over 11 bases. Sequenced: T cells isolated from PBMCs. The TCR was taken from a human donor in good health. The CDR3 DNA sequence: TGTGCCAGCAGCACCGGGACTAGCGGTTTTGAGCAGTTCTTC. Translating gives CASSTGTSGFEQFF.